This is a list of T cell receptor beta chains from one sample in a study of T cells in Graves' hyperthyroidism and ophthalmopathy. TCRdb passed the multiplex PCR reads through MiXCR, listing each CDR3 protein once. The sample contains over 250,000 distinct CDR3 sequences, about a sixth of which appear only once. Sequenced input: blood. The receptors come from a woman aged 55-70 years with Graves' ophthalmopathy. The CDR3 runs from the conserved cysteine through the conserved F or W. The order of the fields is CDR3 protein, CDR3 DNA, J gene, D gene, clone size, V gene. D genes are given only for firm matches. Expanded clones are given a class, and other clones once, few, many or no size at all.

CDR3aa: CASSPDPLGTQYF
CDR3nt: TGCGCCAGCAGCCCGGACCCGCTGGGCACGCAGTATTTT
j_gene: TRBJ2-3
d_gene: .
abundance: few
v_gene: TRBV4-3

CDR3aa: CASNNRGSTGELFF
CDR3nt: TGTGCCAGTAACAACAGGGGATCCACCGGGGAGCTGTTTTTT
j_gene: TRBJ2-2
d_gene: TRBD1
abundance: few
v_gene: TRBV19

CDR3aa: CAVRQGGNSPLHF
CDR3nt: TGTGCCGTCAGACAGGGTGGAAATTCACCCCTCCACTTT
j_gene: TRBJ1-6
d_gene: TRBD1
abundance: many
v_gene: TRBV6-1

CDR3aa: CASSIRGTGTEAFF
CDR3nt: TGTGCCAGTAGTATAAGGGGCACGGGGACTGAAGCTTTCTTT
j_gene: TRBJ1-1
d_gene: .
abundance: many
v_gene: TRBV19

CDR3aa: CSALNRDPITDTQYF
CDR3nt: TGCAGTGCTCTAAACCGGGACCCAATCACAGATACGCAGTATTTT
j_gene: TRBJ2-3
d_gene: .
abundance: .
v_gene: TRBV20-1

CDR3aa: CAISGVSASYEQYF
CDR3nt: TGTGCCATCAGTGGGGTTTCAGCCTCCTACGAGCAGTACTTC
j_gene: TRBJ2-7
d_gene: .
abundance: many
v_gene: TRBV10-3

CDR3aa: CASSSGPNMAIYF
CDR3nt: TGTGCCAGCAGCTCGGGACCCAATATGGCCATATATTTT
j_gene: TRBJ1-3
d_gene: .
abundance: many
v_gene: TRBV11-2

CDR3aa: CASSVTPGTDGTDTQYF
CDR3nt: TGTGCCAGCAGCGTAACTCCCGGGACAGACGGCACAGATACGCAGTATTTT
j_gene: TRBJ2-3
d_gene: TRBD1
abundance: .
v_gene: TRBV9

CDR3aa: CSARGGVTGGLNEQYF
CDR3nt: TGCAGTGCTAGAGGGGGGGTAACAGGGGGCTTGAACGAGCAGTACTTC
j_gene: TRBJ2-7
d_gene: TRBD1
abundance: .
v_gene: TRBV20-1

CDR3aa: CASSPLTSGSKSEQYF
CDR3nt: TGTGCCAGCAGTCCCCTGACTAGCGGGAGTAAAAGCGAGCAGTACTTC
j_gene: TRBJ2-7
d_gene: TRBD2
abundance: many
v_gene: TRBV27

CDR3aa: CASSYDRAGTEAFF
CDR3nt: TGTGCCAGTAGCTACGACAGGGCCGGCACTGAAGCTTTCTTT
j_gene: TRBJ1-1
d_gene: TRBD1
abundance: few
v_gene: TRBV19

CDR3aa: CASSLVGGGNQPQHF
CDR3nt: TGTGCCAGCAGCTTAGTTGGGGGGGGGAATCAGCCCCAGCATTTT
j_gene: TRBJ1-5
d_gene: .
abundance: many
v_gene: TRBV7-2

CDR3aa: CASSQTGTGGVNEQFF
CDR3nt: TGCGCCAGCAGCCAGACCGGGACAGGGGGAGTCAATGAGCAGTTCTTC
j_gene: TRBJ2-1
d_gene: TRBD1
abundance: few
v_gene: TRBV4-1